Listed below are T cell receptor beta chains from one sample, sequenced in a study of cytomegalovirus exposure and HLA in healthy donors. Sequenced by immunoSEQ multiplex PCR; TCRdb stores in-frame clones only, minus some. This table holds 130,000 to 150,000 clones, about four fifths found once. The sequencing sample was made of PBMCs. These receptors all come from a woman younger than 30 in good health and CMV-seropositive. Each CDR3 is given with its conserved first and last residue. D genes are given only for firm matches. For some rows the clone size is stated as once, few or many, or as a class when expanded; others skip it.

d_call	v_call	clone_size	j_call	cdr3_nt	cdr3_aa
.	TRBV19	.	TRBJ1-2	TGTGCCAGTAGTACCCTGACAGAGAGCGGCTACACCTTC	CASSTLTESGYTF
TRBD1	TRBV13	.	TRBJ1-2	TGTGCCAGCAGCTCCCTCCCCCCCGGGACAGGGAGTGGCTACACCTTC	CASSSLPPGTGSGYTF
TRBD1	TRBV15	.	TRBJ1-5	TGTGCCACCAGCAGGAACAGGGGCGTGATGGGCAATCAGCCCCAGCATTTT	CATSRNRGVMGNQPQHF
.	TRBV10-2	.	TRBJ2-7	TGCGCCAGCAGTTCGCGGCAGACCATATACTCCTACGAGCAGTACTTC	CASSSRQTIYSYEQYF
TRBD1	TRBV6-5	.	TRBJ2-1	TGTGCCAGCAGTTACTCGGGCAGGGGGTCTCTCAATGAGCAGTTCTTC	CASSYSGRGSLNEQFF
TRBD2	TRBV7-2	.	TRBJ2-1	TGTGCCAGCAGCCGCGCGGGACTAGCGGGGGGTCTCTCCTACAATGAGCAGTTCTTC	CASSRAGLAGGLSYNEQFF
.	TRBV7-2	.	TRBJ2-1	TGTGCCAGCAGCTTAGCTTTAATAGGGGCGGATGAGCAGTTCTTC	CASSLALIGADEQFF
.	TRBV19	.	TRBJ1-2	TGTGCCAGTAGTATGGCAGGGCCTAACTATGGCTACACCTTC	CASSMAGPNYGYTF
.	TRBV6-5	.	TRBJ2-7	TGTGCCAGCAGAACACAAGGGACTGATTTGTGCTTC	CASRTQGTDLCF
.	TRBV11-2	.	TRBJ2-7	TGTGCCAGCAGCTTAAACGGGAGGCCAGGGGACTTCTACGAGCAGTACTTC	CASSLNGRPGDFYEQYF
.	TRBV19	.	TRBJ1-3	TGTGCCAGTAGTATGGGGCAGGACGCGAGCTCTGGAAACACCATATATTTT	CASSMGQDASSGNTIYF
TRBD2	TRBV25-1	few	TRBJ2-1	TGTGCCAGCAGTGACGGGGGGGGTCACTACAATGAGCAGTTCTTC	CASSDGGGHYNEQFF
.	TRBV5-1	.	TRBJ2-3	TGCGCCAGCAGCTGGTCGGACCGCCGGGGTACGCAGTATTTT	CASSWSDRRGTQYF
.	TRBV14	.	TRBJ1-1	TGTGCCAGCAGCCAACTGGGGGGGGTGGGTTTCTTT	CASSQLGGVGFF
TRBD1	TRBV19	.	TRBJ2-7	TGTGCCAGTAGTATGCTTGACAGGGGAGTTGACGAGCAGTACTTC	CASSMLDRGVDEQYF
TRBD1	TRBV5-1	.	TRBJ2-5	TGCGCCAGCAGCTTGGGACAGGGGGCGTGGGAGACCCAGTACTTC	CASSLGQGAWETQYF
TRBD2	TRBV6-1	.	TRBJ2-6	TGTGCCAGCAGTGAAGCCCCGGGGGGATCCGGGGCCAACGTCCTGACTTTC	CASSEAPGGSGANVLTF
TRBD1	TRBV29-1	.	TRBJ2-7	TGCAGCGTTAGACAGGGTTCCTACGAGCAGTACTTC	CSVRQGSYEQYF
.	TRBV27	.	TRBJ1-5	TGTGCCAGCAGGATGCAGGGGCTCGATCAGCCCCAGCATTTT	CASRMQGLDQPQHF
.	TRBV6-6	once	TRBJ2-6	TGTGCCAGCAGTTCAACTGGGGCCAACGTCCTGACTTTC	CASSSTGANVLTF
TRBD1	TRBV10-1	.	TRBJ1-1	TGCGCCAGCAGTACCGGGACAGGGTTCACTGAAGCTTTCTTT	CASSTGTGFTEAFF